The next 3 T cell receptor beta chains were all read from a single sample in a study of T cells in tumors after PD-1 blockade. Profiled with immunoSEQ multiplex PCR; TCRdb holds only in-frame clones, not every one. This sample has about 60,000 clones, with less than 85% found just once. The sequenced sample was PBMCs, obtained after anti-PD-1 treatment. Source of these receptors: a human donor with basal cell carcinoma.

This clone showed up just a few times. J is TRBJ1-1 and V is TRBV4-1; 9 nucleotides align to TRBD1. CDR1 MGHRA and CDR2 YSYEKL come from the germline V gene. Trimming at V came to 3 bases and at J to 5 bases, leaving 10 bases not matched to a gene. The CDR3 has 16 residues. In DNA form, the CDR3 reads TGCGCCAGCAGCCAGCCCCCGGACAGGGGTCGGACTGAAGCTTTCTTT. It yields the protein CASSQPPDRGRTEAFF.

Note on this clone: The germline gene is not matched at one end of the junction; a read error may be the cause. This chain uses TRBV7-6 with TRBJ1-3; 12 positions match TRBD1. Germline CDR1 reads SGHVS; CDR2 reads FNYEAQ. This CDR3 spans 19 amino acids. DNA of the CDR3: TGTGCCAACAGCCTTACCGGGACAGGGGGCGCGGGCTCTGGAAACACCATATATTTT. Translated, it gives CANSLTGTGGAGSGNTIYF. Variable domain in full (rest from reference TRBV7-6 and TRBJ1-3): GAGVSQSPRYKVTKRGQDVALRCDPISGHVSLYWYRQALGQGPEFLTYFNYEAQQDKSGLPNDRFSAERPEGSISTLTIQRTEQRDSAMYRCANSLTGTGGAGSGNTIYFGEGSWLTVV.

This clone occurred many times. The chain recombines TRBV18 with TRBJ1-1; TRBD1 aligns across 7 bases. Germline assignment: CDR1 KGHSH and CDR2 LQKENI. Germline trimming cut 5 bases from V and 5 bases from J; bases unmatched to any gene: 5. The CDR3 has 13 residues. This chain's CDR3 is CASSATGRTEAFF. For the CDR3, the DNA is TGTGCCAGCTCAGCGACAGGGCGGACTGAAGCTTTCTTT.